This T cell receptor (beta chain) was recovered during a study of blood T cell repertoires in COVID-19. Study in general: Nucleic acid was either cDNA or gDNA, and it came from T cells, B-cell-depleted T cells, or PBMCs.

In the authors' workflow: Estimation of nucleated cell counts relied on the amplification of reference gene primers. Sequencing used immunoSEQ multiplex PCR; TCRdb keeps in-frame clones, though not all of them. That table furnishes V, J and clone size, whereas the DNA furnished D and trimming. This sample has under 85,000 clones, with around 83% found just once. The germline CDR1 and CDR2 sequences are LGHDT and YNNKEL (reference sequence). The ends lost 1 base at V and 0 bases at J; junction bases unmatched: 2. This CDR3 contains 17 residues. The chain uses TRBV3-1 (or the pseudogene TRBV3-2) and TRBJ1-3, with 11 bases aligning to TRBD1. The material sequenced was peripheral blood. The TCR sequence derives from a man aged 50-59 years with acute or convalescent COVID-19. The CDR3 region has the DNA TGTGCCAGCAGCCAAGCCGGGACAGGGGGCTCTGGAAACACCATATATTTT. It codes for CASSQAGTGGSGNTIYF.